This passage covers 25 T cell receptor beta chains from one sample sequenced in a study of T cells in women clearing cervical HPV infection. The repertoire was sequenced with immunoSEQ multiplex PCR; TCRdb's copy has only in-frame clones and lacks some. The listing records tens of thousands of clones. The sample comprised blood buffy coat. The receptor source for this set is a woman between 18 and 69 years old with a cervical HPV16 infection that either progressed to CIN3+ or cleared (not recorded which).

As concerns this clone: From the germline J gene comes the end of the CDR3, since the read stops 3 residues before it. The chain has TRBV7-6 and TRBJ1-5, with a tentative D call TRBD1 (6 bases). The germline gives CDR1 SGHVS, CDR2 FNYEAQ. The germline V and J ends were trimmed by 6 bases and 6 bases, with 15 bases remaining between them. The CDR3 is 14 amino acids. CDR3: CASSLQGGGQPQHF. CDR3 bases read: TGTGCCAGCAGTCTCCAGGGAGGGGGTCAGCCC.

Concerning this clone: The read gets to within 3 residues of the CDR3 end, and the germline J gene fills in the rest. This sequence joins TRBV4-1 and TRBJ2-7; D unresolved. Germline assignment: CDR1 MGHRA and CDR2 YSYEKL. This CDR3 has 14 amino acids. The V and J ends lost 4 bases and 2 bases respectively, with 12 bases between them. Incomplete CDR3 DNA: TGCGCCAGCAGCCCCACAGTTGGCGCCTACGAG. This gives the protein CASSPTVGAYE. The CDR3, in full, reads CASSPTVGAYEQYF.

Concerning this clone itself: The CDR3 end is not reached by the read, which stops 3 residues before it; the germline J gene fills it in. The V gene is TRBV19, the J gene TRBJ2-1; a weak D match, TRBD1 (6 bases). Per germline, CDR1 LNHDA and CDR2 SQIVND (reference sequence). Trimming took off 1 base at V and 5 bases at J, with 12 bases between the two ends. The CDR3 contains 15 residues. CDR3 DNA (partial): TGTGCCAGTAGTATAGTTGGCAGGGGAGACAATGAG. This translates into CASSIVGRGDNE. The CDR3 as a whole reads CASSIVGRGDNEQFF.

A note on this clone: The CDR3 goes on 3 residues after the read ends, and that part is filled in from the germline J gene. This chain links TRBV29-1 with TRBJ2-3; maybe TRBD2 (6 bases). Between the trimmed V and J ends, which lost 2 bases and 2 bases, there was a span of 14 bases. Germline assignment: CDR1 SQVTM and CDR2 ANQGSEA. The CDR3 loop spans 15 amino acids. The CDR3 bases that were read are TGCAGCGTTGAAAAGCGGGCAGCCTTCACAGATACG. Protein sequence: CSVEKRAAFTDT. The CDR3 reads in full as CSVEKRAAFTDTQYF.

As for this clone: Read coverage stops 3 residues before the CDR3 terminus; the germline J gene supplies the remainder. V and J are TRBV5-4 and TRBJ1-2; TRBD1 agrees at 10 bases. Germline V gene data show CDR1 as SGHNT and CDR2 as YYREEE (reference sequence). The CDR3 has 16 amino acids. The CDR3 bases that were read are TGTGCCAGCAGCGGGGGACAGGGGTTGGGTGAAGAGACC. Protein sequence: CASSGGQGLGEET. The full CDR3 protein reads CASSGGQGLGEETYTF.

About this clone: With the read ending 3 residues before the CDR3 end, the germline J gene is used to fill in that end. V and J are TRBV19 and TRBJ1-5, with D possibly TRBD1 on 5 matching bases. Germline lookup yields CDR1 LNHDA and CDR2 SQIVND (reference sequence). This CDR3 is 12 amino acids long. Trimming left V 2 bases short and J 9 bases short, with 8 bases between. CDR3 loop: CASSIRGTPQHF. The DNA read from the CDR3 is TGTGCCAGTAGTATACGGGGGACGCCC.

As concerns this clone: From the germline J gene comes the end of the CDR3, since the read stops 3 residues before it. The V gene is TRBV5-6, the J gene TRBJ2-7; TRBD1 is a possible D gene (5 bases). Germline V gene data show CDR1 as SGHDT and CDR2 as YYEEEE. The CDR3 spans 15 residues. V shed 2 bases and J shed 4 bases, with 16 bases lying between them. Partial CDR3 DNA: TGTGCCAGCAGCTTTGGGGCAGAAAGTCAGTACGAG. Its protein product is CASSFGAESQYE. The whole CDR3 reads CASSFGAESQYEQYF.

Comment on this clone: The read ends 3 residues before the CDR3 terminus; that terminus is restored from the germline J gene. This chain joins TRBV19 and TRBJ2-3; D gene unclear. CDR3 size: 15 residues. Germline V gene lookup returns CDR1 LNHDA and CDR2 SQIVND (reference sequence). The V end was cut by 3 bases, the J end by 1 base, with 11 bases between. CDR3 bases read: TGTGCCAGTAGTATCAGGCTATCCGGCACAGATACG. It codes for CASSIRLSGTDT. Given in full, the CDR3 is CASSIRLSGTDTQYF.

In the case of this clone: The read ends 3 residues before the CDR3 terminus; that terminus is restored from the germline J gene. This sequence joins TRBV5-1 and TRBJ2-1; 8 bases are shared with TRBD2. V was clipped by 6 bases and J by 3 bases; unmatched bases: 8. This CDR3 spans 15 amino acids. Germline V gives CDR1 SGHRS, CDR2 YFSETQ. The part of the CDR3 DNA that was read is TGCGCCAGCATGGCCCAGCGGGGGATCTACAATGAG. This gives the protein CASMAQRGIYNE. The complete CDR3 sequence is CASMAQRGIYNEQFF.

Notes on this clone: The read terminates 3 residues before the CDR3 end, so the remaining end is supplied by the germline J gene. The chain is built from TRBV29-1 and TRBJ2-3, with D perhaps matching TRBD2 (5 bases). CDR1 and CDR2 from the germline V gene are SQVTM and ANQGSEA. The CDR3 is 14 amino acids. CDR3 DNA (partial): TGCAGCGTTGGGCTAGCCTTATTACAAGAGACG. This gives the protein CSVGLALLQET. The entire CDR3 reads CSVGLALLQETQYF.

The sequenced CDR3 bases are TGTGCCAGCAGCTTGACCGGGACATACTACGAG. Amino acids: CASSLTGTYYE. The complete CDR3 sequence is CASSLTGTYYEQYF. The chain uses TRBV7-2 and TRBJ2-7, with a possible D match to TRBD1 (6 bases). The CDR3 end falls 3 residues outside the read, so it is completed with the germline J gene. V lost 3 bases to trimming and J lost 3 bases, with 12 bases between them. Germline-derived CDR1 and CDR2 are SGHTA and FQGNSA. The CDR3 runs to 14 residues.

Notes on this clone: The read falls 3 residues short of the CDR3 end, and the missing part is taken from the germline J gene. The rearrangement joins TRBV6-2 or TRBV6-3 to TRBJ2-4; the match to TRBD2 covers 8 bases. The V gene's germline CDR1 is MNHEY and CDR2 SVGEGT. The CDR3 spans 15 residues. CDR3 DNA, as far as it was read: TGTGCCAGCAGTTCGGGGGGGATACGAGGCTATGGT. Amino acid sequence: CASSSGGIRGYG. The complete CDR3 protein is CASSSGGIRGYGQYF.

This clone shows up as medium-sized by frequency. The sequenced fragment ends 3 residues before the CDR3 boundary, so the rest is inferred from the germline J gene. The chain recombines TRBV19 with TRBJ2-2; D gene ambiguous. The V gene's germline CDR1 is LNHDA and CDR2 SQIVND (reference sequence). Trimming left V 2 bases short and J 7 bases short, with 8 bases between. There are 13 residues in the CDR3. CDR3 DNA, as far as it was read: TGTGCCAGTAGTATATACGGGTTCGGGGAG. It specifies CASSIYGFGE. The full CDR3 is CASSIYGFGELFF.

CDR3 sequence: CASSQPGDSGGGTGELFF. Incomplete CDR3 DNA: TGTGCCAGCAGCCAACCCGGTGATAGCGGGGGGGGGACCGGGGAG. This chain uses TRBV4-2 with TRBJ2-2; 11 positions match TRBD2. The read comes to an end 3 residues before the CDR3 does, leaving the germline J gene to fill in the end. CDR1 LGHNA and CDR2 YNFKEQ come from the germline V gene. Losses at the gene ends were 2 bases for V and 5 bases for J; bases not matched to a gene: 10. CDR3 size: 18 residues.

Of note for this clone: The observed sequence ends 3 residues before the CDR3 terminus, with the missing tail filled in from the germline J gene. The chain is built from TRBV29-1 and TRBJ2-3, with 12 bases that match TRBD2. The germline V gene encodes CDR1 SQVTM and CDR2 ANQGSEA. Trimming took 2 bases from V and 5 from J; bases not matched to a gene: 5. This CDR3 is 15 amino acids long. CDR3 DNA (partial): TGCAGCGTTGAAACGACTAGCGGGGGTGTAGATACG. Its protein is CSVETTSGGVDT. The complete CDR3 protein is CSVETTSGGVDTQYF.

On this clone: Compared with germline, one end of the junction differs, possibly owing to a read error. Sequencing ends 3 residues short of the CDR3 end; the germline J gene provides the rest. This chain joins TRBV4-2 and TRBJ2-7; TRBD1 is a possible D gene (5 bases). This CDR3 region has 15 residues. Germline CDR1 reads LGHNA; CDR2 reads YNFKEQ. The CDR3 bases that were read are TGCGCCAGCAGCCAAAAGGACACCTCCCACTACGAG. Its protein product is CASSQKDTSHYE. The whole CDR3 sequence reads CASSQKDTSHYEQYF.

Points on this clone: The CDR3 is cut off 3 residues early in the read; its end comes from the germline J gene. The rearrangement joins TRBV29-1 to TRBJ2-1; TRBD1 agrees at 10 bases. This CDR3 is 14 amino acids long. The V gene's germline CDR1 is SQVTM and CDR2 ANQGSEA. Unmatched junction bases numbered 4, after V lost 4 bases and J lost 4 bases. CDR3 DNA (partial): TGCAGCGTTGTAGACAGGGGGCCTTACAATGAG. This gives the protein CSVVDRGPYNE. The whole CDR3 is CSVVDRGPYNEQFF.

To note about this clone: The read ends 3 residues early relative to the CDR3; the germline J gene fills the gap. The J gene is TRBJ2-7, the V gene TRBV19; weak D call: TRBD1 (6 bases). The CDR3 is 14 amino acids. Trimming left V 5 bases short and J 3 bases short, with 14 bases between. Germline CDR1 and CDR2: LNHDA and SQIVND (reference sequence). The CDR3 loop is CASSLSRGNYEQYF. The sequenced CDR3 bases are TGTGCCAGTAGTTTGTCCAGGGGCAACTACGAG.

Details on this clone: The CDR3 end is not reached by the read, which stops 3 residues before it; the germline J gene fills it in. The chain employs TRBV3-1 (or the pseudogene TRBV3-2) and TRBJ1-6; TRBD1 agrees at 7 bases. The CDR3 consists of 14 residues. Germline V gene data show CDR1 as LGHDT and CDR2 as YNNKEL (reference sequence). J lost 7 bases, V lost 9 bases, and 9 bases had no gene match. CDR3 residues: CASTFGTENSPLHF. The sequenced CDR3 bases are TGTGCCAGTACGTTCGGGACAGAGAATTCACCC.

Points on this clone: The read ends 3 residues before the CDR3 terminus; that terminus is restored from the germline J gene. The chain links TRBV18 to TRBJ2-2; 8 bases agree with TRBD1. The germline V gene encodes CDR1 KGHSH and CDR2 LQKENI. This CDR3 has 17 residues. The CDR3 here is CASSPGQGWEGANVLFF. The sequenced part of the CDR3 DNA is TGTGCCAGCTCACCAGGACAGGGATGGGAAGGGGCCAACGTG.

Details on this clone: The read is 3 residues too short to cover the CDR3 end, so that end is filled in from the germline J gene. This chain uses TRBV12-3 or TRBV12-4 with TRBJ2-7, with D possibly matching TRBD1 (5 bases). This CDR3 has 12 residues. V lost 6 bases and J lost 1, with 7 bases in between. The chain's CDR3 is CASSRESYEQYF. Incomplete CDR3 DNA: TGTGCCAGCAGCAGGGAATCCTACGAG.

With regard to this clone: The read stops 3 residues short of the end of the CDR3; the missing end is completed from the germline J gene. V gene TRBV5-6 combines with J gene TRBJ2-4, with TRBD2 as a possible D gene (5 bases). V lost 0 bases and J lost 8, with 12 bases in between. Germline CDR1 reads SGHDT; CDR2 reads YYEEEE. The CDR3 spans 14 residues. CDR3 DNA, as far as it was read: TGTGCCAGCAGCTTGGTCGACCTCGGGGACATT. Translated, it gives CASSLVDLGDI. The whole CDR3 is CASSLVDLGDIQYF.

Worth noting for this clone: One junction end does not reproduce the germline sequence, and a read error may be involved. The observed sequence ends 3 residues before the CDR3 terminus, with the missing tail filled in from the germline J gene. V usage is TRBV4-2 and J usage is TRBJ2-6, with D possibly TRBD1 on 6 matching bases. The CDR3 consists of 16 residues. Germline V gives CDR1 LGHNA, CDR2 YNFKEQ. The sequenced part of the CDR3 DNA is TGCGCCAGCAGCCAGGGGCAAGAGCCTGGGGCCAACGTC. As protein: CASSQGQEPGANV. Given in full, the CDR3 is CASSQGQEPGANVLTF.

Worth noting for this clone: The read ends 3 residues shy of where the CDR3 ends; the end is completed using the germline J gene. The genes are TRBV4-2 and TRBJ1-3, with D tentatively TRBD1 (5 bases). This CDR3 comprises 16 residues. The ends were cut back, 0 bases at V and 0 bases at J, with 9 bases in the middle. Germline lookup yields CDR1 LGHNA and CDR2 YNFKEQ. CDR3 protein: CASSQEAGGSGNTIYF. CDR3 DNA, as far as it was read: TGTGCCAGCAGCCAAGAAGCGGGGGGCTCTGGAAACACC.

Details on this clone: The CDR3 end is not reached by the read, which stops 3 residues before it; the germline J gene fills it in. J is TRBJ1-1 and V is TRBV4-1; D gene ambiguous. The CDR3 covers 11 residues. In germline, CDR1 is MGHRA, CDR2 YSYEKL. CDR3 protein: CASSRHSQAFF. The sequenced CDR3 bases are TGCGCCAGCAGCCGGCATTCCCAA.